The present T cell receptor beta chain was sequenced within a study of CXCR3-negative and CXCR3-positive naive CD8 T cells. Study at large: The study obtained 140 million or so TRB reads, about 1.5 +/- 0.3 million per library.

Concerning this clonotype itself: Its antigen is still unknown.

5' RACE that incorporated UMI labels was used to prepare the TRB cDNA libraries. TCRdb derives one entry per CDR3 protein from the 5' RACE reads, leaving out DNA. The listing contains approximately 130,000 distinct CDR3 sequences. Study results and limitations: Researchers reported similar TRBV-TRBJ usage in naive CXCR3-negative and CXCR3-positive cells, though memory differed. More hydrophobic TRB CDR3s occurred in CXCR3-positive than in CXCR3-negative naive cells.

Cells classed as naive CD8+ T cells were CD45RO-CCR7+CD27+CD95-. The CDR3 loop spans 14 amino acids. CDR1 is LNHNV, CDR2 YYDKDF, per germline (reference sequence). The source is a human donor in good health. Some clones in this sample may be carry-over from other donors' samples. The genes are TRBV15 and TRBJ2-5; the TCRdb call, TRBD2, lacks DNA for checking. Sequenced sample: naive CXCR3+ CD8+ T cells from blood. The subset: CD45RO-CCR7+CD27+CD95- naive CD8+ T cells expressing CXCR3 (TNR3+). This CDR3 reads CATSGTSFQETQYF.